Presented here are 24 T cell receptor beta chains from one specimen sequenced in a study of T cells after yellow fever vaccination (dated by TCRdb to the late 2010s). Interpreted using the paper, the treatment or condition label stands for: live attenuated yellow fever vaccine strain. The method behind the library was 5' RACE. Sequencing instrument: Illumina NovaSeq 6000. The public sequencing data were trimmed at Q25 with fastp and processed into clonotypes with MiXCR by TCRdb, which kept only in-frame beta chains. Rows with one shared CDR3 protein collapse into an entry with the most common genes and DNA. The sample table records about 340,000 distinct CDR3 sequences; around 12% of these occur just once. The ten top clones hold 3.2% of the sample. The sample in question was CD4+ T cells sorted from PBMCs, obtained 15 days after the yellow fever booster vaccination. The origin of the receptors is a man aged 18 to 30 who received the YFV17D yellow fever vaccine.

This clonotype has just a few counts. The chain uses TRBV24-1 and TRBJ2-3, with a possible D match to TRBD2 (6 bases). This CDR3 has 15 residues. V was trimmed by 5 bases and J by 0 bases, leaving 11 bases between them. Germline CDR1 is KGHDR and CDR2 is SFDVKD. This CDR3 reads CATSAAGSSTDTQYF. The CDR3 DNA is TGTGCCACCAGTGCCGCGGGATCTAGCACAGATACGCAGTATTTT.

About this clonotype itself: One end of the junction varies from germline; a read error may be responsible. The J gene is TRBJ1-6, the V gene TRBV7-2; D not resolved. The V gene's germline CDR1 is SGHTA and CDR2 FQGNSA. The CDR3 covers 13 residues. The DNA of the CDR3 is TGTGTCAGCAGCGTAGACCAGAGCTCACCCCTCCACTTT. It is translated as CVSSVDQSSPLHF.

This clonotype has a count of ten or more. The rearrangement links TRBV6-2 or TRBV6-3 to TRBJ2-7; TRBD1 matches at 7 bases. The CDR3 has 11 amino acids. CDR1 is MNHEY and CDR2 is SVGEGT in the germline V gene. The J segment lost 6 bases and the V segment lost 8 bases, leaving 4 bases of the junction unmatched. CDR3 in DNA: TGTGCCAGCTCGACAGGGACCGAGCAGTACGTC. This codes for CASSTGTEQYV.

A few counts support this clonotype. The chain carries TRBV11-2 and TRBJ1-1; no definite D call. This CDR3 is 16 amino acids long. Germline CDR1 SGHAT, CDR2 FQNNGV. Trimming stripped 5 bases from V and 3 bases from J, with 19 bases between. CDR3 nucleotide sequence: TGTGCCAGCAGCCGGGGTGGGTTCAATGAACACACTGAAGCTTTCTTT. This gives the protein CASSRGGFNEHTEAFF.

The rearrangement links TRBV3-1 to TRBJ1-2; no clear D gene. The germline gives CDR1 LGHDT, CDR2 YNNKEL (reference sequence). V lost 7 bases and J lost 7, with 16 bases in between. The CDR3 runs to 13 residues. CDR3 loop: CASTPPGKFGYTF. CDR3 nucleotide sequence: TGTGCCAGCACCCCTCCGGGGAAATTTGGCTACACCTTC.

A few counts support this clonotype. This sequence joins TRBV12-3 or TRBV12-4 and TRBJ2-3; 14 bases are shared with TRBD2. The CDR3 has 22 amino acids. V lost 4 bases, J lost 2 bases, and 20 bases stayed unmatched. The CDR3 loop is CASSSQPLGLAGGRTLTDTQYF. The DNA of the CDR3 is TGTGCCAGCAGTTCCCAACCCCTCGGACTAGCGGGGGGCCGCACCCTCACAGATACGCAGTATTTT.

This clonotype was detected only a few times. The chain carries TRBV5-1 and TRBJ2-1; 10 bases fit TRBD1. Germline trimming cut 4 bases from V and 3 bases from J; bases unmatched to any gene: 7. The CDR3 runs 16 residues. Germline-derived CDR1 and CDR2 are SGHRS and YFSETQ. CDR3 sequence (DNA): TGCGCCAGCAGCCCGCAGACAGGGGGCCTCTACAATGAGCAGTTCTTC. Encoded protein: CASSPQTGGLYNEQFF.

Worth noting for this clonotype: This may be a read error, as it is one base from a much larger clone. The genes are TRBV9 and TRBJ2-5; D possibly corresponds to TRBD1 (6 bases). The CDR3 is 15 residues long. Germline V gives CDR1 SGDLS, CDR2 YYNGEE. In DNA form, the CDR3 reads TGTGCCAGCAGCCTCCGGACAGAAAGCCAAGATACCCAGTACTTC. Translating it yields CASSLRTESQDTQYF.

The rearrangement links TRBV28 to TRBJ1-2; D possibly corresponds to TRBD1 (6 bases). CDR1 is MDHEN, CDR2 SYDVKM, per germline. Trimming shortened V by 2 bases and J by 8 bases, and 15 bases separated the two germline ends. The CDR3 loop spans 14 amino acids. CDR3 nucleotide sequence: TGTGCCAGCAGTTTACCCGGGACAAACCGAGGCTACACCTTC. Encoded protein: CASSLPGTNRGYTF.

CDR3 residues: CASSLHASGGPRYEQFF. The DNA of the CDR3 is TGTGCCAGCAGCTTACATGCTAGCGGGGGCCCCCGTTATGAGCAGTTCTTC. The chain recombines TRBV7-3 with TRBJ2-1; 10 bases are shared with TRBD2. Germline V gives CDR1 SGHTA, CDR2 FQGTGA. The CDR3 covers 17 residues. V was clipped by 2 bases and J by 8 bases; unmatched bases: 12. Supplemented by reference TRBV7-3 and TRBJ2-1, the full variable domain reads GAGVSQTPSNKVTEKGKYVELRCDPISGHTALYWYRQSLGQGPEFLIYFQGTGAADDSGLPNDRFFAVRPEGSVSTLKIQRTERGDSAVYLCASSLHASGGPRYEQFFGPGTRLTVL.

The chain carries TRBV4-1 and TRBJ1-2; D is uncertain. The CDR3 is 13 amino acids. Between the trimmed V and J ends, which lost 1 base and 5 bases, there was a span of 8 bases. Germline CDR1 and CDR2: MGHRA and YSYEKL. DNA for the CDR3: TGCGCCAGCAGCCAAGCAACCGAATATGGCTACACCTTC. It is translated as CASSQATEYGYTF.

This rearrangement joins TRBV7-2 to TRBJ2-7; TRBD2 matches 8 bases. The germline CDR1 and CDR2 sequences are SGHTA and FQGNSA. V shed 2 bases and J 4 bases; nucleotides not matched to a gene: 7. The CDR3 covers 15 residues. For the CDR3, the DNA is TGTGCCAGCAGCTTAACCCCGGGAGGGGGGTACGAGCAGTACTTC. It yields the protein CASSLTPGGGYEQYF.

This clonotype was found a few times. The V gene is TRBV10-3, the J gene TRBJ2-7, with D possibly being TRBD2 (6 bases). V shed 6 bases and J shed 0 bases, with 9 bases lying between them. This CDR3 is built from 13 residues. CDR1 is ENHRY and CDR2 is SYGVKD in the germline V gene. Written as DNA, the CDR3 is TGTGCCATCAGGGAGGGTAGCTCCTACGAGCAGTACGTC. Amino acids: CAIREGSSYEQYV.

The V gene is TRBV4-3, the J gene TRBJ2-1; 14 bases are shared with TRBD2. The junction had 11 bases not matched to a gene; V was cut back by 2 bases and J by 11 bases. CDR1 is LGHNA and CDR2 is YSLEER in the germline V gene. The CDR3 length is 17 residues. CDR3 region: CASSQSGLAGAIRKQFF. Here the CDR3 DNA reads TGCGCCAGCAGCCAATCGGGACTAGCGGGGGCCATACGTAAGCAGTTCTTC.

This clonotype came up many times. V usage is TRBV3-1 and J usage is TRBJ2-2, with D uncertain. The germline V gene has CDR1 LGHDT and CDR2 YNNKEL (reference sequence). The germline V and J ends were trimmed by 4 bases and 6 bases, with 6 bases remaining between them. The CDR3 is made up of 12 amino acids. The CDR3 sequence: CASSPDAGELFF. Written as DNA, the CDR3 is TGTGCCAGCAGCCCGGATGCCGGGGAGCTGTTTTTT.

The chain is built from TRBV12-3 or TRBV12-4 and TRBJ2-6; either TRBD1 or TRBD2 may fit D (5 bases each). Trimming removed 3 bases at V and 4 bases at J, with 13 bases between. The CDR3 covers 16 residues. CDR3 in DNA: TGTGCCAGCAGTTTGGGAGAGGGGTTAGGGGCCAACGTCCTGACTTTC. It codes for CASSLGEGLGANVLTF.

The rearrangement joins TRBV7-9 to TRBJ1-1; no clear D. Trimming left V 1 base short and J 4 bases short, with 16 bases between. The V gene's germline CDR1 is SEHNR and CDR2 FQNEAQ (reference sequence). The CDR3 extends over 16 amino acids. CDR3 bases: TGTGCCAGCAGCTTAGGAGAGGTCCTCCTTGGCACTGAAGCTTTCTTT. Its protein product is CASSLGEVLLGTEAFF.

The J gene is TRBJ2-7, the V gene TRBV18, with a tentative D call TRBD2 (6 bases). Germline V gene lookup returns CDR1 KGHSH and CDR2 LQKENI. V was shortened by 1 base and J by 5 bases, with 15 bases between the two germline ends. This CDR3 region has 15 residues. CDR3 amino acids: CASSPQRGRGNEQYF. The CDR3 DNA sequence: TGTGCCAGCTCACCACAAAGGGGTCGGGGGAACGAGCAGTACTTC. The whole variable domain, remainder taken from reference TRBV18 and TRBJ2-7, is NAGVMQNPRHLVRRRGQEARLRCSPMKGHSHVYWYRQLPEEGLKFMVYLQKENIIDESGMPKERFSAEFPKEGPSILRIQQVVRGDSAAYFCASSPQRGRGNEQYFGPGTRLTVT.

This clonotype was seen many times. The chain recombines TRBV7-3 with TRBJ2-2; a weak D match, TRBD1 (5 bases). Germline assignment: CDR1 SGHTA and CDR2 FQGTGA. V lost 5 bases, J lost 0 bases, and 13 bases lay in between. This CDR3 contains 16 residues. CDR3 sequence (DNA): TGTGCCAGCAGCCCCTTTACGACAGCGAACACCGGGGAGCTGTTTTTT. Encoded protein: CASSPFTTANTGELFF.

This clonotype was found many times. The CDR3 protein is CASSPGQDEQYF. Written as DNA, the CDR3 is TGTGCCAGCAGCCCCGGTCAGGACGAGCAGTACTTC. The V gene is TRBV5-6, the J gene TRBJ2-7; D gene unclear. V lost 4 bases to trimming and J lost 5 bases, with 10 bases between them. CDR1 SGHDT and CDR2 YYEEEE come from the germline V gene. The CDR3 is 12 amino acids. Combining the CDR3 with reference TRBV5-6 and TRBJ2-7 gives the whole variable domain DAGVTQSPTHLIKTRGQQVTLRCSPKSGHDTVSWYQQALGQGPQFIFQYYEEEERQRGNFPDRFSGHQFPNYSSELNVNALLLGDSALYLCASSPGQDEQYFGPGTRLTVT.

The chain uses TRBV5-8 and TRBJ2-5; 11 bases are shared with TRBD1. J was trimmed by 3 bases and V by 4 bases; bases with no gene match: 8. CDR3 length: 16 residues. The germline gives CDR1 SGHTS, CDR2 YDEGEE. CDR3 residues: CASSLGTGGREETQYF. The DNA of the CDR3 is TGTGCCAGCAGCCTGGGGACAGGGGGTAGGGAAGAGACCCAGTACTTC. Together with reference TRBV5-8 and TRBJ2-5, the CDR3 gives the full variable domain: EAGVTQSPTHLIKTRGQQATLRCSPISGHTSVYWYQQALGLGLQFLLWYDEGEERNRGNFPPRFSGRQFPNYSSELNVNALELEDSALYLCASSLGTGGREETQYFGPGTRLLVL.

This clonotype came up many times. The J gene is TRBJ2-1, the V gene TRBV25-1; maybe TRBD2 (5 bases). Trimming removed 4 bases at V and 6 bases at J, with 16 bases between. CDR1 is MGHDK and CDR2 is SYGVNS in the germline V gene. This CDR3 spans 15 amino acids. For the CDR3, the DNA is TGTGCCAGCAGTGGACTAAGAATAGGGCGCAATGAGCAGTTCTTC. Amino acid sequence: CASSGLRIGRNEQFF.

This chain's CDR3 is CASRAQASGGIDTQYF. For the CDR3, the DNA is TGTGCCAGCAGAGCGCAGGCTAGCGGGGGTATAGATACGCAGTATTTT. The chain combines TRBV5-6 with TRBJ2-3; 10 bases match TRBD2. The CDR3 has 16 amino acids. Unmatched junction bases numbered 11, after V lost 5 bases and J lost 5 bases. The V gene's germline CDR1 is SGHDT and CDR2 YYEEEE.

The chain is built from TRBV5-1 and TRBJ2-3; no firm D call. Germline values: CDR1 SGHRS, CDR2 YFSETQ. V was pared by 1 base and J by 6 bases, with 12 bases between. The CDR3 is made up of 14 amino acids. CDR3 DNA: TGCGCCAGCAGCTTGTGGGTGAATGGGGATACGCAGTATTTT. It translates to CASSLWVNGDTQYF.